The rows below give T cell receptor beta chains drawn from one sample of a study of T cell repertoires in cytomegalovirus infection. TCRdb independently ran MiXCR on the reads; one entry per CDR3 protein. The sample has more than 350,000 distinct CDR3 sequences; about 33% are singletons. Sample: PBMCs. These receptors were taken from a human donor in good health (CMV status not recorded). Some clones in this sample may be carry-over from other donors' samples. The CDR3 runs from the conserved cysteine through the conserved F or W. The order of the fields is J gene, V gene, CDR3 protein.

j_gene: TRBJ1-2
v_gene: TRBV10-3
CDR3aa: CAISESNYGYTF

j_gene: TRBJ2-7
v_gene: TRBV7-2
CDR3aa: CSNSFDSTYEQYF

j_gene: TRBJ2-3
v_gene: TRBV20-1
CDR3aa: CSATRDVTDTQYF

j_gene: TRBJ1-3
v_gene: TRBV12-3/TRBV12-4
CDR3aa: CASSQTGAAPSGNTIYF

j_gene: TRBJ1-5
v_gene: TRBV5-6
CDR3aa: CASSDGRIADSSGNQPQHF

j_gene: TRBJ2-5
v_gene: TRBV11-2
CDR3aa: CASSSILSGIGETQYF

j_gene: TRBJ1-5
v_gene: TRBV7-8
CDR3aa: CASSLTGFLSNQPQHF

j_gene: TRBJ1-4
v_gene: TRBV5-5
CDR3aa: CASSLVGVEKLFF

j_gene: TRBJ1-2
v_gene: TRBV6-2/TRBV6-3
CDR3aa: CASSYPREIGNYGYTF

j_gene: TRBJ2-5
v_gene: TRBV2
CDR3aa: CASSRLADLWETQYF

j_gene: TRBJ2-5
v_gene: TRBV6-1
CDR3aa: CASSEQFQETQYF